The 28 T cell receptor beta chains reported below all come from one sample, sequenced in a study of early T cells in non-severe SARS-CoV-2 infection. MiXCR, applied by TCRdb to the 5' RACE reads, yields one record per CDR3 protein. The table has some 87,000 distinct CDR3 sequences, about 12% seen once. Input material: whole blood. The receptor set was obtained from an adult who was a healthcare worker with PCR-confirmed SARS-CoV-2 infection or an uninfected control (not recorded which).

The sample holds a few counts of this clonotype. The chain links TRBV6-4 to TRBJ2-7; D gene unclear. Germline loops: CDR1 MRHNA, CDR2 SNTAGT. Trimming took off 6 bases at V and 0 bases at J, with 6 bases between the two ends. This CDR3 has 12 residues. This CDR3 is CASRLFSYEQYF. The CDR3 nucleotides read TGTGCCAGCAGGCTATTCTCCTACGAGCAGTACTTC.

This clonotype was detected a few times. The chain links TRBV6-6 to TRBJ2-7; unclear D gene. Germline CDR1 MNHNY, CDR2 SVGAGI (reference sequence). Trimming took 6 bases from V and 5 from J, leaving 8 bases between them. The CDR3 is 11 amino acids. The CDR3 nucleotides read TGTGCCAGCAGAGAGCCGCACGAGCAGTACTTC. It is translated as CASREPHEQYF.

CDR3 nucleotides: TGTGCCAGCAGTGGTATGCCAGGACAGCGCAACTACGAGCAGTACTTC. This encodes CASSGMPGQRNYEQYF. The V call is TRBV6-2 or TRBV6-3, the J call TRBJ2-7, with a tentative D call TRBD1 (6 bases). Trimming removed 5 bases from V and 3 bases from J, with 20 bases in between. Germline V gene data show CDR1 as MNHEY and CDR2 as SVGEGT. CDR3 length: 16 amino acids.

This clonotype was recorded many times. This chain uses TRBV29-1 with TRBJ1-2; TRBD1 agrees at 7 bases. Germline V CDR1 and CDR2: SQVTM, ANQGSEA. Trimming removed 4 bases from V and 8 bases from J; junction bases left unmatched: 7. The CDR3 totals 12 residues. The CDR3 DNA sequence: TGCAGCGTTGGGATTACAGGGGCCGGCTACACCTTC. Protein: CSVGITGAGYTF.

There are a few counts of this clonotype. The CDR3 region has the DNA TGTGCCAGCTCACCAGGGACAGGGGGCGAGACCCAGTACTTC. It translates to CASSPGTGGETQYF. The V gene is TRBV18, the J gene TRBJ2-5, with TRBD1 matching over 12 bases. The length of the CDR3 is 14 residues. Germline CDR1 and CDR2: KGHSH and LQKENI. Trimming cost V 2 bases and J 5 bases; bases outside gene matches: 0.

This clonotype was seen repeatedly, ten times or more. The J gene is TRBJ2-5, the V gene TRBV12-3 or TRBV12-4; perhaps TRBD1 as D (6 bases). There are 14 residues in the CDR3. V was trimmed by 6 bases and J by 3 bases, leaving 14 bases between them. CDR3 DNA sequence: TGTGCCAGCAGGCAACAGGGATGGGAAGAGACCCAGTACTTC. It translates to CASRQQGWEETQYF.

This clonotype was counted between two and nine times. The rearrangement joins TRBV24-1 to TRBJ2-5; D is perhaps TRBD1 (6 bases). Between the trimmed V and J ends, which lost 1 base and 2 bases, there was a span of 10 bases. CDR3 length: 15 amino acids. Germline V lookup: CDR1 KGHDR, CDR2 SFDVKD. The CDR3 loop is CATSDFVQGQETQYF. Here the CDR3 DNA reads TGTGCCACCAGTGATTTCGTCCAGGGGCAAGAGACCCAGTACTTC.

About this clonotype: This could be a read error, since a much larger clone is one nucleotide away. This chain connects TRBV12-3 or TRBV12-4 to TRBJ2-3; D remains unclear. The CDR3 totals 12 residues. V lost 7 bases and J lost 1, with 6 bases in between. The CDR3 here is CASNFGTDTQYF. Written as DNA, the CDR3 is TGTGCCAGCAATTTCGGCACAGATACGCAGTATTTT.

The rearrangement uses TRBV12-3 or TRBV12-4 and TRBJ1-1; tentatively, D is TRBD1 (5 bases). This CDR3 contains 16 residues. The ends were cut back, 4 bases at V and 4 bases at J, with 19 bases in the middle. The CDR3 nucleotides are TGTGCCAGCAGTTACGGGGGACCACCCTGGAGCACTGAAGCTTTCTTT. Translation gives CASSYGGPPWSTEAFF.

This clonotype was picked up many times. J is TRBJ1-1 and V is TRBV29-1; D unresolved. Germline CDR1 is SQVTM and CDR2 is ANQGSEA. Trimming took 7 bases from V and 4 from J, leaving 10 bases between them. The CDR3 is made up of 11 amino acids. The CDR3 loop reads CSGADGTEAFF. The CDR3 region has the DNA TGCAGCGGTGCTGATGGCACTGAAGCTTTCTTT. Variable domain in full (rest from reference TRBV29-1 and TRBJ1-1): SAVISQKPSRDICQRGTSLTIQCQVDSQVTMMFWYRQQPGQSLTLIATANQGSEATYESGFVIDKFPISRPNLTFSTLTVSNMSPEDSSIYLCSGADGTEAFFGQGTRLTVV.

The CDR3 loop reads CASSTTLGGQPQHF. The DNA of the CDR3 is TGTGCCAGTAGCACTACTCTAGGTGGCCAGCCCCAGCATTTT. The J gene is TRBJ1-5, the V gene TRBV19; D unresolved. V was trimmed by 6 bases and J by 7 bases, leaving 16 bases between them. The germline V gene encodes CDR1 LNHDA and CDR2 SQIVND (reference sequence). This CDR3 is built from 14 residues.

This clonotype was observed many times. This chain joins TRBV9 and TRBJ1-1; D is possibly TRBD1 (5 bases). The germline gives CDR1 SGDLS, CDR2 YYNGEE. V gave up 0 bases and J gave up 1 base, with 13 bases separating them. The CDR3 length is 16 residues. CDR3 nucleotides: TGTGCCAGCAGCGTAGAGGCAGGGCTTCCGAACACTGAAGCTTTCTTT. Translation gives CASSVEAGLPNTEAFF.

This clonotype occurred many times. The chain is built from TRBV12-3 or TRBV12-4 and TRBJ2-4, with D unclear. V was pared by 2 bases and J by 0 bases, with 5 bases between. This CDR3 has 14 residues. The CDR3 spells CASSLSLAKNIQYF. The CDR3 DNA sequence: TGTGCCAGCAGTTTAAGCCTAGCCAAAAACATTCAGTACTTC.

The chain employs TRBV18 and TRBJ1-1; D is perhaps TRBD1 (5 bases). The CDR3 consists of 12 residues. Germline V gives CDR1 KGHSH, CDR2 LQKENI. The V and J ends lost 3 bases and 6 bases respectively, with 8 bases between them. CDR3 sequence: CASSPSGPEAFF. DNA of the CDR3: TGTGCCAGCTCACCGTCGGGGCCTGAAGCTTTCTTT.

This clonotype was seen at least ten times. The genes are TRBV5-1 and TRBJ2-6; unclear D gene. CDR1 is SGHRS, CDR2 YFSETQ, per germline. V dropped 1 base and J dropped 0 bases, with 11 bases sitting between them. The CDR3 runs to 17 residues. CDR3 loop: CASSLSGSRSGANVLTF. The CDR3 region has the DNA TGCGCCAGCAGCTTGTCAGGATCTCGCTCTGGGGCCAACGTCCTGACTTTC.

The table lists this clonotype with many counts. The V gene is TRBV20-1, the J gene TRBJ1-1, with 9 positions matching TRBD1. With V trimmed by 4 bases and J by 9 bases, 6 bases remained unmatched. From germline, CDR1 is DFQATT and CDR2 SNEGSKA (reference sequence). CDR3 length: 12 residues. The CDR3: CSATPGQGKAFF. For the CDR3, the DNA is TGCAGTGCTACCCCGGGACAGGGCAAAGCTTTCTTT.

This clonotype has at least ten counts. The V gene is TRBV30, the J gene TRBJ2-2; 12 nucleotides align to TRBD1. The V gene end was trimmed by 4 bases and the J gene end by 6 bases; junction bases not matched to a gene: 3. CDR1 is GTSNPN, CDR2 SVGIG, per germline (reference sequence). The CDR3 loop spans 14 amino acids. CDR3 nucleotides: TGTGCCTGGAAGGGACAGGGGGCGGCCGGGGAGCTGTTTTTT. Its protein is CAWKGQGAAGELFF.

This clonotype was counted ten times or more. The V gene is TRBV11-1, the J gene TRBJ2-1; TRBD2 matches at 12 bases. V was clipped by 5 bases and J by 10 bases; unmatched bases: 9. The CDR3 length is 15 residues. CDR1 is SGHAT and CDR2 is FQDESV in the germline V gene (reference sequence). The CDR3 reads CASSPPTSGRAEQFF. Written as DNA, the CDR3 is TGTGCCAGCAGCCCTCCGACTAGCGGGAGAGCCGAGCAGTTCTTC. The full variable domain, in which reference TRBV11-1 and TRBJ2-1 provide the parts outside the CDR3, is EAEVAQSPRYKITEKSQAVAFWCDPISGHATLYWYRQILGQGPELLVQFQDESVVDDSQLPKDRFSAERLKGVDSTLKIQPAELGDSAMYLCASSPPTSGRAEQFFGPGTRLTVL.

The rearrangement joins TRBV5-1 to TRBJ2-1; 7 nucleotides line up with TRBD2. Trimming cost V 0 bases and J 8 bases; bases outside gene matches: 5. This CDR3 has 14 residues. CDR1 is SGHRS, CDR2 YFSETQ, per germline. The CDR3 is CASSLGLAVYEQFF. CDR3 bases: TGCGCCAGCAGCTTGGGGCTAGCGGTCTATGAGCAGTTCTTC. The entire variable domain, with the rest obtained from reference TRBV5-1 and TRBJ2-1, is as follows: KAGVTQTPRYLIKTRGQQVTLSCSPISGHRSVSWYQQTPGQGLQFLFEYFSETQRNKGNFPGRFSGRQFSNSRSEMNVSTLELGDSALYLCASSLGLAVYEQFFGPGTRLTVL.

The rearrangement links TRBV4-1 to TRBJ1-1; no clear D gene. The CDR3 runs to 15 residues. Deletions cut 10 bases from V and 1 base from J, with 19 bases between. CDR1 and CDR2 from the germline V gene are MGHRA and YSYEKL. CDR3 bases: TGCGCCACCTCTCCAATCGGCGGATCGAACACTGAAGCTTTCTTT. It encodes CATSPIGGSNTEAFF.

This clonotype has only a few counts. The chain couples TRBV12-3 or TRBV12-4 to TRBJ2-3; D assignment may be TRBD1 or TRBD2 (5 bases each). The CDR3 totals 16 residues. Deletions cut 6 bases from V and 0 bases from J, with 16 bases between. The CDR3 sequence is CASSYRGFSSTDTQYF. Written as DNA, the CDR3 is TGTGCCAGCAGCTACCGGGGCTTCTCTAGCACAGATACGCAGTATTTT.

The V call is TRBV19, the J call TRBJ2-7, with D possibly TRBD1 on 6 matching bases. V lost 5 bases and J lost 0, with 11 bases in between. There are 14 residues in the CDR3. The germline gives CDR1 LNHDA, CDR2 SQIVND (reference sequence). The CDR3 DNA is TGTGCCAGTAGTGTCTACAGGGCCTCCTACGAGCAGTACTTC. Its translation: CASSVYRASYEQYF.

This clonotype was found many times. The gene calls are TRBV7-8 and TRBJ2-1; TRBD2 is a possible D gene (6 bases). Looked up from germline, CDR1 is SGHVS and CDR2 is FQNEAQ. Trimming cost V 5 bases and J 2 bases, with 13 bases left between them. This CDR3 has 15 amino acids. The CDR3 region is CASSRIADTYNEQFF. As DNA, the CDR3 is TGTGCCAGCAGCCGGATAGCGGATACCTACAATGAGCAGTTCTTC.

The chain carries TRBV3-1 and TRBJ2-1; perhaps TRBD2 as D (7 bases). This CDR3 comprises 16 residues. Germline loops: CDR1 LGHDT, CDR2 YNNKEL (reference sequence). V was cut by 0 bases and J by 3 bases, with 12 bases left in between. The CDR3 loop reads CASSQDAGANYNEQFF. For the CDR3, the DNA is TGTGCCAGCAGCCAAGATGCGGGGGCCAACTACAATGAGCAGTTCTTC.

This clonotype was detected ten times or more. The chain combines TRBV12-3 or TRBV12-4 with TRBJ2-7; D remains ambiguous. This CDR3 has 13 amino acids. V was trimmed by 4 bases and J by 2 bases, leaving 9 bases between them. This CDR3 reads CASSSRPTYEQYF. CDR3 in DNA: TGTGCCAGCAGTTCCCGGCCCACCTACGAGCAGTACTTC.

This clonotype was seen many times. The chain is built from TRBV12-3 or TRBV12-4 and TRBJ2-1, with TRBD2 identical over 8 bases. The CDR3 covers 15 residues. Unmatched junction bases numbered 9, after V lost 6 bases and J lost 5 bases. In nucleotides, the CDR3 is TGTGCCAGCAGCCTCCGGGAGGGCAAGAACAATGAGCAGTTCTTC. Translation: CASSLREGKNNEQFF.

This clonotype appeared many times. This chain links TRBV7-9 with TRBJ1-1; 10 bases match TRBD1. The CDR3 sequence is 16 residues long. Germline V lookup: CDR1 SEHNR, CDR2 FQNEAQ (reference sequence). Trimming at V came to 4 bases and at J to 3 bases, leaving 8 bases not matched to a gene. The CDR3 loop is CASSSDRGPEDTEAFF. The CDR3 nucleotides are TGTGCCAGCAGCTCCGACAGGGGGCCAGAGGACACTGAAGCTTTCTTT.

This clonotype was seen more than once but under ten times. The V gene is TRBV11-2, the J gene TRBJ2-1, with TRBD1 matching over 8 bases. Germline V gene data show CDR1 as SGHAT and CDR2 as FQNNGV. After removal of 2 bases from V and 12 bases from J, the junction contained 15 bases not matched to a gene. The CDR3 consists of 16 residues. CDR3 sequence reads: CASSLSGTGGRESQFF. The CDR3 coding sequence is TGTGCCAGCAGCTTATCAGGGACAGGAGGCCGAGAGTCGCAGTTCTTC.